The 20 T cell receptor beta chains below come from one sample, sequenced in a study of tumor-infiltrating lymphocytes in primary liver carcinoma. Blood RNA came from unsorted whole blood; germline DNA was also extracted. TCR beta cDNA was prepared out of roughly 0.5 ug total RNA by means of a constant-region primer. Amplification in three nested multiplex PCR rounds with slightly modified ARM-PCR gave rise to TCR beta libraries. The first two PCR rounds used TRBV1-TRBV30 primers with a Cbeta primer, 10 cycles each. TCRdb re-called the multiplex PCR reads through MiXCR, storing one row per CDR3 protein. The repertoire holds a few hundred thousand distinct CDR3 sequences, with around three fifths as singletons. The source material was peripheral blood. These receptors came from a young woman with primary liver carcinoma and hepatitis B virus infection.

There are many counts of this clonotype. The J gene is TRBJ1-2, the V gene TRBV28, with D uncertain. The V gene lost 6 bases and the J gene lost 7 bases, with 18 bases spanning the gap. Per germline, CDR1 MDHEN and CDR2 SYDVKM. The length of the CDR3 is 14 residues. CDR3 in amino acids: CASSNLGLMTGYTF. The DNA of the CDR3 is TGTGCCAGCAGCAACCTCGGTCTGATGACTGGCTACACCTTC.

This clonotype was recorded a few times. The CDR3 loop reads CASSQRRAGELFF. CDR3 nucleotides: TGTGCCAGCAGCCAACGAAGGGCCGGGGAGCTGTTTTTT. The rearrangement uses TRBV6-5 and TRBJ2-2; D not resolved. Per the germline V gene, CDR1 is MNHEY and CDR2 is SVGAGI. The CDR3 contains 13 residues. V gave up 6 bases and J gave up 6 bases, with 11 bases separating them.

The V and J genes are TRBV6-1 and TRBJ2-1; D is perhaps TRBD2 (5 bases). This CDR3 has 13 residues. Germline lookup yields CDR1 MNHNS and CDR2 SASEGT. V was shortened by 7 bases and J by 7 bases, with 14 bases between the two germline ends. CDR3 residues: CASKRNGMNEQFF. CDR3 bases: TGTGCCAGCAAGCGGAACGGGATGAATGAGCAGTTCTTC.

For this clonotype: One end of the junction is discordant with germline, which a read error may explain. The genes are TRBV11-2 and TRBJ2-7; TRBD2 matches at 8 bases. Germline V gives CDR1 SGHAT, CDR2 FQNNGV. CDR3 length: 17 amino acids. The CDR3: CASNLVRGTRQDHEHFF. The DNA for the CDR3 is TGTGCCAGCAACTTAGTTCGGGGGACTAGACAGGACCACGAGCATTTCTTC.

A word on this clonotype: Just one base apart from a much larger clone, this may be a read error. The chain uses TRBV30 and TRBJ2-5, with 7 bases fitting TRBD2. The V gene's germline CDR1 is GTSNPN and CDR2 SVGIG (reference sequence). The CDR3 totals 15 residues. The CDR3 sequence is CAWSKGASGQETRYF. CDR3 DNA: TGTGCCTGGAGTAAAGGGGCTAGCGGACAAGAGACCCGGTACTTC.

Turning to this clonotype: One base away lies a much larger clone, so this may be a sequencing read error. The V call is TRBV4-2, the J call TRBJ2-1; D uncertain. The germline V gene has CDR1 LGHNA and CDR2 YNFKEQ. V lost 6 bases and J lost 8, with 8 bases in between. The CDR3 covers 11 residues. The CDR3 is CASRRSHEQFF. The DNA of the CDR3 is TGTGCCAGCAGGCGGAGCCATGAGCAGTTCTTC.

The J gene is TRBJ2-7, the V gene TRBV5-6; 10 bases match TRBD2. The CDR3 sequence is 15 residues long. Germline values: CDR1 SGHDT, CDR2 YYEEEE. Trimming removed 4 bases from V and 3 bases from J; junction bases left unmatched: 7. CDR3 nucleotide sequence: TGTGCCAGCAGCCTCCCAGCGGGAGGGCTCTACGAGCAGTACTTC. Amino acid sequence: CASSLPAGGLYEQYF. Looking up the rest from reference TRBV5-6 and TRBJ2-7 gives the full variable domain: DAGVTQSPTHLIKTRGQQVTLRCSPKSGHDTVSWYQQALGQGPQFIFQYYEEEERQRGNFPDRFSGHQFPNYSSELNVNALLLGDSALYLCASSLPAGGLYEQYFGPGTRLTVT.

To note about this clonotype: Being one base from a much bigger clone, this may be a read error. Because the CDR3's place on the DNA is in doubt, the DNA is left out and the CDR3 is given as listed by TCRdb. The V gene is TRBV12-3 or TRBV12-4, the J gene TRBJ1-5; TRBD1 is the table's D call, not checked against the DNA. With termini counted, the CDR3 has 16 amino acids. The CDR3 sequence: CASILGGRGLNQPQHF.

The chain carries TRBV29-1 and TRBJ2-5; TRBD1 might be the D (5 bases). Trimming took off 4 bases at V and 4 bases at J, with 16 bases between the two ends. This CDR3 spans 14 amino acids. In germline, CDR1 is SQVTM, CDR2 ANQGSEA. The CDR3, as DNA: TGCAGCGTTGGGTCTCCCCGCCAGGGAGAGACCCAGTACTTC. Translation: CSVGSPRQGETQYF.

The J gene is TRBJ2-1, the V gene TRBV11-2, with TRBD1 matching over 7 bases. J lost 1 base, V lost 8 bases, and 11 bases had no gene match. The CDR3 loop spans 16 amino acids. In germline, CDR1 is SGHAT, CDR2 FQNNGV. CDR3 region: CASGDGGRGSYNEQFF. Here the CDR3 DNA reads TGTGCCAGCGGCGATGGGGGCAGGGGGTCCTACAATGAGCAGTTCTTC.

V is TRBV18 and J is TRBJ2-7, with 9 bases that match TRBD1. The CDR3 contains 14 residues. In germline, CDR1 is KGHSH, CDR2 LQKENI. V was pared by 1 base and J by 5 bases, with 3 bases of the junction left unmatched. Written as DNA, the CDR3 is TGTGCCAGCTCACCACGGGACAGGGTAGACGAGCAGTACTTC. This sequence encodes CASSPRDRVDEQYF.

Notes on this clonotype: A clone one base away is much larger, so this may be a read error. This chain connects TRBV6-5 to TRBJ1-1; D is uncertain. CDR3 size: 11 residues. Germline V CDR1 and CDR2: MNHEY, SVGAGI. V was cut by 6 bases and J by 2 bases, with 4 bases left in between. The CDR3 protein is CASRTNTEAFF. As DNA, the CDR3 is TGTGCCAGCAGAACTAACACTGAAGCTTTCTTT.

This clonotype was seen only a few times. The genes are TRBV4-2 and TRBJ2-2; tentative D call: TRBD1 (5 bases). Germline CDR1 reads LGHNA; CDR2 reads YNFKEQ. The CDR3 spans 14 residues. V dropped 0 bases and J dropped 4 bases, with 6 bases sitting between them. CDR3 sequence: CASSQDGATGELFF. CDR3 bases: TGTGCCAGCAGCCAAGATGGGGCCACCGGGGAGCTGTTTTTT.

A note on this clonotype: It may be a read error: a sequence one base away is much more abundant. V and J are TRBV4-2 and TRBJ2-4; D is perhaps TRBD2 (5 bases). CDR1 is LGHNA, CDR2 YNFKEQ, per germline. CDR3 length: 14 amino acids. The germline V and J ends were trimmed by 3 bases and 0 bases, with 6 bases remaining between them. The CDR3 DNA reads TGTGCCAGCAGCCAGGAGGTAGCCAAAAACATTCAGTACTTC. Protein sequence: CASSQEVAKNIQYF.

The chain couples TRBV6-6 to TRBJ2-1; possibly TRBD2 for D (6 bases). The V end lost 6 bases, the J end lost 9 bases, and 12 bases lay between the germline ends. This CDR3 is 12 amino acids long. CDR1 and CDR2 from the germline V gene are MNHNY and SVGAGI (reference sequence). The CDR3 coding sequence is TGTGCCAGCAGAACGGAGGGGACTGAGCAGTTCTTC. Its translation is CASRTEGTEQFF.

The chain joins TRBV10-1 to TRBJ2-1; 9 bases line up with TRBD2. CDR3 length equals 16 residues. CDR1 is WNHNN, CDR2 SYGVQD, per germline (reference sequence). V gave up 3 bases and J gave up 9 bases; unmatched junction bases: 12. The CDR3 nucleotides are TGCGCCAGCAGTGACCCGACTAGCGGAAGTGATGGTGAGCAGTTCTTC. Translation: CASSDPTSGSDGEQFF.

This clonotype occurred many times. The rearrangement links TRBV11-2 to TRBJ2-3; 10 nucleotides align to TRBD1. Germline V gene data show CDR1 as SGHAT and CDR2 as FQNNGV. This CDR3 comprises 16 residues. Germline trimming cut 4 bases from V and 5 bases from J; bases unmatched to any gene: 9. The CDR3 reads CASSYRRQGAEDTQYF. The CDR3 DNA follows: TGTGCCAGCAGCTACAGACGACAGGGGGCTGAAGATACGCAGTATTTT.

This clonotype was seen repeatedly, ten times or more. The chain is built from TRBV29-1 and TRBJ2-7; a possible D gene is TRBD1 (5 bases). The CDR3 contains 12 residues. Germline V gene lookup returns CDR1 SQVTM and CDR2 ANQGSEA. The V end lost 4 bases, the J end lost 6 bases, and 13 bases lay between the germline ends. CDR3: CSVGQGGPEQYF. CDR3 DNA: TGCAGCGTTGGGCAGGGTGGCCCCGAGCAGTACTTC.

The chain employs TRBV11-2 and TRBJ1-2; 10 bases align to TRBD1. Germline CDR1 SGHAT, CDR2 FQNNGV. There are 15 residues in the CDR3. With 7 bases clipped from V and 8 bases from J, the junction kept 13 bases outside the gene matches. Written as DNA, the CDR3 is TGTGCCAGCAACTCCCGGGACAGGGGAACCTACGGCTACACCTTC. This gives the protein CASNSRDRGTYGYTF. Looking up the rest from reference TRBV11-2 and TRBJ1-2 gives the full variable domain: EAGVAQSPRYKIIEKRQSVAFWCNPISGHATLYWYQQILGQGPKLLIQFQNNGVVDDSQLPKDRFSAERLKGVDSTLKIQPAKLEDSAVYLCASNSRDRGTYGYTFGSGTRLTVV.

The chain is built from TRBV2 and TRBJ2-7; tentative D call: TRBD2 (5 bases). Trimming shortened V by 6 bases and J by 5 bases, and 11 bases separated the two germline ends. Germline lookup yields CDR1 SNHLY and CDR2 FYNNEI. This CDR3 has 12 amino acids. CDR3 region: CASSFTRNEQYF. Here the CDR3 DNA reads TGTGCCAGCAGCTTCACTAGGAACGAGCAGTACTTC.